This passage covers 15 T cell receptor beta chains from one sample sequenced in a study of response to subunit inactivated influenza vaccine. MiXCR, run by TCRdb on the RT-PCR reads, gives a single entry per CDR3 protein. This sample has 450,000 to 600,000 distinct CDR3 sequences; around 8% occur once, and the top ten carry 10% to 15%. The source material was PBMCs from blood, sampled around 25 months after vaccination. These receptors were obtained from a man aged 50 to 69 who received an inactivated influenza vaccine.

This clonotype was observed many times. The V call is TRBV12-3 or TRBV12-4, the J call TRBJ2-5, with 7 bases lining up with TRBD1. Trimming took 0 bases from V and 4 from J; bases not matched to a gene: 5. The CDR3 extends over 15 amino acids. This chain's CDR3 is CASSLARTGGETQYF. In DNA, the CDR3 is TGTGCCAGCAGTTTAGCGAGGACAGGTGGAGAGACCCAGTACTTC.

Worth noting for this clonotype: The final CDR3 position lacks the conserved phenylalanine or tryptophan, pointing to a likely read error. In DNA form, the CDR3 reads TGCAGCGTTGAGAAAGCGGGCGAGGGGCAGTACTCC. The encoded protein is CSVEKAGEGQYS. V is TRBV29-1 and J is TRBJ2-7; a weak D match, TRBD2 (6 bases). V was pared by 3 bases and J by 9 bases, with 15 bases between. This CDR3 spans 12 amino acids. Germline V gives CDR1 SQVTM, CDR2 ANQGSEA.

This clonotype has a handful of counts. V and J are TRBV20-1 and TRBJ1-4, with TRBD1 matching over 7 bases. V shed 3 bases, J shed 13 bases, and the junction held 8 bases outside the gene matches. Germline CDR1 is DFQATT and CDR2 is SNEGSKA (reference sequence). The CDR3 is 12 amino acids. In DNA, the CDR3 is TGCAGTGCTAGTAACCAGGGGGTGATACTGTTTTTT. Translated: CSASNQGVILFF.

This clonotype was found a few times. The chain employs TRBV28 and TRBJ2-1, with a weak D call TRBD2 (6 bases). The V gene's germline CDR1 is MDHEN and CDR2 SYDVKM. The CDR3 spans 15 residues. Trimming removed 1 base at V and 4 bases at J, with 11 bases between. The CDR3 DNA is TGTGCCAGCAGTTTATCGGGACTTCTTTACAATGAGCAGTTCTTC. This codes for CASSLSGLLYNEQFF.

V gene TRBV20-1 combines with J gene TRBJ1-6; D gene unclear. Germline V gene lookup returns CDR1 DFQATT and CDR2 SNEGSKA (reference sequence). This CDR3 has 13 residues. The V end was cut by 3 bases, the J end by 7 bases, with 10 bases between. CDR3 region: CSASEGLNSPLHF. The CDR3 nucleotides read TGCAGTGCTAGTGAGGGCCTAAATTCACCCCTCCACTTT.

This clonotype was counted between two and nine times. V is TRBV20-1 and J is TRBJ2-2; 14 nucleotides agree with TRBD2. The V gene's germline CDR1 is DFQATT and CDR2 SNEGSKA (reference sequence). This CDR3 has 17 amino acids. Trimming removed 6 bases from V and 6 bases from J; junction bases left unmatched: 12. The DNA of the CDR3 is TGCAGTGCCCGGACTAGCGGGGGGACGAAGGGGTCCGGGGAGCTGTTTTTT. The encoded protein is CSARTSGGTKGSGELFF.

The V gene is TRBV23-1, the J gene TRBJ2-3; D gene ambiguous. TRBV23-1 has ORF status, its function being uncertain. Trimming removed 8 bases from V and 2 bases from J, with 11 bases in between. The CDR3 sequence is 13 residues long. CDR3 sequence (DNA): TGCGCCAGCGAAAGGGCAAACACAGATACGCAGTATTTT. This encodes CASERANTDTQYF.

The chain uses TRBV3-1 and TRBJ2-7; D is perhaps TRBD2 (6 bases). Trimming took 1 base from V and 9 from J, leaving 10 bases between them. The germline V gene encodes CDR1 LGHDT and CDR2 YNNKEL (reference sequence). There are 12 residues in the CDR3. This chain's CDR3 is CASSQGRGGQYF. In nucleotides, the CDR3 is TGTGCCAGCAGCCAAGGGAGGGGCGGGCAGTACTTC.

This clonotype was counted ten times or more. The chain has TRBV7-9 and TRBJ2-1; D tentatively fits TRBD1 or TRBD2 (5 bases each). V lost 4 bases and J lost 6, with 16 bases in between. Germline V gives CDR1 SEHNR, CDR2 FQNEAQ (reference sequence). The CDR3 length is 15 residues. The DNA of the CDR3 is TGTGCCAGCAGCTCTGGGGGTAATCGGGGCAATGAGCAGTTCTTC. It specifies CASSSGGNRGNEQFF.

The table lists this clonotype with a few counts. The rearrangement uses TRBV11-2 and TRBJ2-7, with 7 bases lining up with TRBD2. After removal of 3 bases from V and 3 bases from J, the junction contained 14 bases not matched to a gene. Germline V gene lookup returns CDR1 SGHAT and CDR2 FQNNGV. The CDR3 is 17 residues long. The DNA of the CDR3 is TGTGCCAGCAGCTTTAGTCTAGCGCGGGAGAAATACTACGAGCAGTACTTC. This encodes CASSFSLAREKYYEQYF.

This clonotype appeared many times. V and J are TRBV11-2 and TRBJ1-1, with D unresolved. In germline, CDR1 is SGHAT, CDR2 FQNNGV. CDR3 length: 15 residues. Trimming left V 6 bases short and J 4 bases short, with 18 bases between. CDR3 amino acids: CASRILAVSSTEAFF. The CDR3 nucleotides read TGTGCCAGCAGGATATTGGCCGTTTCCTCCACTGAAGCTTTCTTT.

This clonotype was detected many times. This chain connects TRBV18 to TRBJ2-7; the D is unclear. The CDR3 consists of 13 residues. CDR1 and CDR2 (germline): KGHSH, LQKENI. Trimming pared 2 bases from V and 3 bases from J, leaving 8 bases between. The CDR3 coding sequence is TGTGCCAGCTCACCAAACTCCTTCTACGAGCAGTACTTC. It codes for CASSPNSFYEQYF.

This clonotype turned up a few times. The rearrangement uses TRBV12-3 or TRBV12-4 and TRBJ2-7, with D perhaps TRBD1 (5 bases). The CDR3 extends over 15 amino acids. Trimming removed 5 bases from V and 4 bases from J, with 18 bases in between. CDR3 amino acids: CASSHSTGFPYEQYF. Written as DNA, the CDR3 is TGTGCCAGCAGTCACTCAACAGGTTTCCCATACGAGCAGTACTTC.

This clonotype turned up a few times. The chain combines TRBV28 with TRBJ1-2; TRBD1 aligns across 8 bases. The CDR3 spans 15 residues. CDR1 and CDR2 (germline): MDHEN, SYDVKM. J was trimmed by 2 bases and V by 5 bases; bases with no gene match: 7. The CDR3 DNA follows: TGTGCCAGCAGTCGACATACAGGGGGGAACTATGGCTACACCTTC. The encoded protein is CASSRHTGGNYGYTF.

There are a few counts of this clonotype. The rearrangement uses TRBV15 and TRBJ2-3; D is unresolved. The V gene lost 0 bases and the J gene lost 1 base, with 8 bases spanning the gap. The CDR3 extends over 15 amino acids. Germline CDR1 LNHNV, CDR2 YYDKDF (reference sequence). The CDR3 sequence is CATSRDPARTDTQYF. CDR3 coding DNA: TGTGCCACCAGCAGAGATCCGGCCCGCACAGATACGCAGTATTTT.